Listed here are 19 T cell receptor beta chains from one sample, sequenced in a study of CD8+CD57+ T cells in acquired aplastic anemia. Previously, flow cytometry had revealed CD8+CD57+ cell expansion in the patients chosen for sequencing. Genomic DNA served as template for TCR beta VDJ and CDR3 profiling. In TCRdb, the reads were re-called with MiXCR into one record per CDR3 protein. In the table there are 250,000 or so distinct CDR3 sequences, around half of which are singletons. Sequencing was performed on sorted CD4+, CD8+, or CD8+CD57+ T cells (not recorded which) from PBMCs. The receptors come from a human donor with aplastic anemia.

CDR3 region: CATSDDLAGGPDTQYF. The DNA for the CDR3 is TGTGCCACCAGTGATGACCTAGCGGGGGGGCCAGATACGCAGTATTTT. The V and J genes are TRBV24-1 and TRBJ2-3; 12 nucleotides match TRBD2. The CDR3 totals 16 residues. The germline V gene encodes CDR1 KGHDR and CDR2 SFDVKD. The ends lost 3 bases at V and 4 bases at J; junction bases unmatched: 4.

This clonotype has a count of ten or more. V is TRBV9 and J is TRBJ1-4; D not resolved. This CDR3 spans 14 amino acids. CDR1 and CDR2 from the germline V gene are SGDLS and YYNGEE. Deletions cut 4 bases from V and 4 bases from J, with 11 bases between. CDR3 residues: CASSSGSYNEKLFF. In nucleotides, the CDR3 is TGTGCCAGCAGCTCTGGGTCCTATAATGAAAAACTGTTTTTT. The full variable domain, rest sourced from reference TRBV9 and TRBJ1-4, is DSGVTQTPKHLITATGQRVTLRCSPRSGDLSVYWYQQSLDQGLQFLIQYYNGEERAKGNILERFSAQQFPDLHSELNLSSLELGDSALYFCASSSGSYNEKLFFGSGTQLSVL.

The V call is TRBV7-9, the J call TRBJ2-7; D may be TRBD1 (6 bases). Per germline, CDR1 SEHNR and CDR2 FQNEAQ (reference sequence). The V and J ends lost 5 bases and 6 bases respectively, with 14 bases between them. The CDR3 runs to 13 residues. Here the CDR3 reads CASSQMLGGEQYV. In nucleotides, the CDR3 is TGTGCCAGCAGCCAAATGTTAGGGGGCGAGCAGTACGTC.

This sequence joins TRBV7-9 and TRBJ2-7, with D possibly being TRBD2 (6 bases). The CDR3 runs to 15 residues. The V end was cut by 6 bases, the J end by 4 bases, with 19 bases between. Germline V lookup: CDR1 SEHNR, CDR2 FQNEAQ (reference sequence). This CDR3 reads CASRSRGDGRYEQYF. The DNA for the CDR3 is TGTGCCAGCAGGTCGAGAGGCGACGGGAGATACGAGCAGTACTTC.

On this clonotype itself: A clone one base away is much larger, so this may be a read error. The chain couples TRBV11-1 to TRBJ1-4, with a weak D call TRBD1 (5 bases). Germline V gives CDR1 SGHAT, CDR2 FQDESV (reference sequence). CDR3 size: 15 residues. CDR3 coding DNA: TGTGCCACCAAAAGGGACGGCGGTCGGAATGAAAAACCGTTTTTT. Protein sequence: CATKRDGGRNEKPFF.

The chain joins TRBV15 to TRBJ2-7, with 8 bases that match TRBD1. The V and J ends lost 1 base and 2 bases, in that order; junction bases with no gene match: 4. Germline-derived CDR1 and CDR2 are LNHNV and YYDKDF (reference sequence). The CDR3 spans 15 residues. The CDR3 loop reads CATSRVNRGTYEQYF. CDR3 nucleotide sequence: TGTGCCACCAGCAGAGTCAACAGGGGGACCTACGAGCAGTACTTC.

This chain uses TRBV6-1 with TRBJ1-4; the D gene is possibly TRBD1 (6 bases). This CDR3 region has 16 residues. Germline values: CDR1 MNHNS, CDR2 SASEGT. The V gene lost 5 bases and the J gene lost 4 bases, with 17 bases spanning the gap. The CDR3 DNA reads TGTGCCAGCAGTCAATCCCAGGGGATGGGTAATGAAAAACTGTTTTTT. The encoded protein is CASSQSQGMGNEKLFF.

This clonotype has ten or more counts. This chain links TRBV2 with TRBJ2-3; D call uncertain. Germline CDR1 SNHLY, CDR2 FYNNEI. There are 14 residues in the CDR3. V lost 4 bases, J lost 0 bases, and 8 bases lay in between. The CDR3 sequence is CASSVAFSTDTQYF. CDR3 nucleotides: TGTGCCAGCAGTGTTGCGTTCAGCACAGATACGCAGTATTTT.

Concerning this clonotype: This may be a read error, as it is one base from a much larger clone. No conserved phenylalanine or tryptophan ends this CDR3, so it is likely a read error. DNA for the CDR3: TGTGCCAGCAGACAGGGACTGGTAGCTTTCTCT. It encodes CASRQGLVAFS. The chain couples TRBV5-5 to TRBJ1-1; a weak D match, TRBD1 (6 bases). Per the germline V gene, CDR1 is SGHKS and CDR2 is YYEKEE (reference sequence). The V end was cut by 5 bases, the J end by 10 bases, with 12 bases between. This CDR3 is built from 11 residues.

The rearrangement uses TRBV10-3 and TRBJ1-6, with D possibly TRBD1 on 6 matching bases. Trimming removed 3 bases at V and 2 bases at J, with 8 bases between. Germline values: CDR1 ENHRY, CDR2 SYGVKD. CDR3 length equals 15 residues. CDR3 protein: CAISDGGTYNSPLHF. CDR3 coding DNA: TGTGCCATCAGTGATGGGGGCACCTATAATTCACCCCTCCACTTT.

The rearrangement uses TRBV25-1 and TRBJ2-5; tentatively, D is TRBD1 (6 bases). Germline V gene sequence: CDR1 MGHDK, CDR2 SYGVNS. This CDR3 has 15 residues. CDR3: CARDGSDSYQETQYF. DNA for the CDR3: TGTGCTAGAGATGGTTCGGACAGCTACCAAGAGACCCAGTACTTC.

This clonotype has a count of ten or more. The gene calls are TRBV15 and TRBJ2-2, with TRBD1 identical over 10 bases. With 2 bases clipped from V and 8 bases from J, the junction kept 11 bases outside the gene matches. CDR1 LNHNV and CDR2 YYDKDF come from the germline V gene (reference sequence). The CDR3 contains 17 residues. CDR3 nucleotides: TGTGCCACCAGCAGACCCCCCGGGACAGGGGTGCTGGGGGAGCTGTTTTTT. Translating it yields CATSRPPGTGVLGELFF.

In its sample, this clonotype was seen a few times. The chain recombines TRBV25-1 with TRBJ2-6; no clear D gene. V lost 2 bases to trimming and J lost 5 bases, with 4 bases between them. The germline gives CDR1 MGHDK, CDR2 SYGVNS. CDR3 length: 13 amino acids. The CDR3 sequence is CASSEEWANVLTF. For the CDR3, the DNA is TGTGCCAGCAGTGAAGAGTGGGCCAACGTCCTGACTTTC.

This clonotype was recorded at least ten times. As DNA, the CDR3 is TGTGCCATCCTCTTAGACAGGGCGGACGAGCAGTACTTC. Protein product: CAILLDRADEQYF. This chain links TRBV19 with TRBJ2-7; the match to TRBD1 covers 7 bases. This CDR3 has 13 amino acids. Germline CDR1 reads LNHDA; CDR2 reads SQIVND (reference sequence). V shed 10 bases, J shed 5 bases, and the junction held 11 bases outside the gene matches.

This clonotype was picked up many times. The chain links TRBV9 to TRBJ2-1; a possible D gene is TRBD1 (6 bases). CDR3 length: 13 amino acids. Deletions cut 3 bases from V and 5 bases from J, with 9 bases between. CDR1 is SGDLS, CDR2 YYNGEE, per germline. Here the CDR3 DNA reads TGTGCCAGCAGCGATGCAGGGGACAATGAGCAGTTCTTC. This encodes CASSDAGDNEQFF.

The V call is TRBV10-3, the J call TRBJ1-1; D is perhaps TRBD1 (5 bases). Deletions cut 7 bases from V and 4 bases from J, with 31 bases between. Per the germline V gene, CDR1 is ENHRY and CDR2 is SYGVKD. The CDR3 runs 19 residues. The CDR3 sequence is CAITCRERGYPRHPTEAFF. In nucleotides, the CDR3 is TGTGCCATCACTTGCAGGGAGAGGGGTTACCCTCGGCACCCCACTGAAGCTTTCTTT.

A remark on this clonotype: A junction boundary mismatches the germline segment, possibly from a read error. The DNA for the CDR3 is TGTGCCGGCAGTACCCGCTTTCTGGAGCAGTACTTC. Its translation is CAGSTRFLEQYF. V gene TRBV2 combines with J gene TRBJ2-7, with unresolved D. Germline-derived CDR1 and CDR2 are SNHLY and FYNNEI. The CDR3 runs to 12 residues.

The rearrangement joins TRBV4-1 to TRBJ1-2; TRBD1 is a possible D gene (5 bases). V was trimmed by 1 base and J by 0 bases, leaving 12 bases between them. Per the germline V gene, CDR1 is MGHRA and CDR2 is YSYEKL. The CDR3 is made up of 16 amino acids. The CDR3 DNA follows: TGCGCCAGCAGCCAAGCTTCGGGGCCTGCTAACTATGGCTACACCTTC. It codes for CASSQASGPANYGYTF.

On this clonotype: This may arise from a read error, as a much more abundant clone is one base away. The conserved phenylalanine or tryptophan is not found at the CDR3 terminus, so this likely reflects a read error. The chain uses TRBV7-8 and TRBJ1-3; D is possibly TRBD1 (5 bases). CDR1 SGHVS and CDR2 FQNEAQ come from the germline V gene. This CDR3 has 15 residues. Trimming cost V 3 bases and J 1 base, with 10 bases left between them. CDR3 sequence reads: CASSFWGSSGNTIYS. For the CDR3, the DNA is TGTGCCAGCAGCTTTTGGGGGTCGTCTGGAAACACCATATATTCT.